Detailed here is one T cell receptor beta chain. Here immunoSEQ multiplex PCR was the method, and the copy in TCRdb shows in-frame clones only, minus some. Altogether some 99,000 clones are present, around nine tenths being singletons, with the ten largest covering less than 2.5%. This sample stems from a study of cytomegalovirus exposure and HLA in healthy donors. Specimen: PBMCs. This receptor was obtained from a woman younger than 35 in good health and CMV-seronegative.

The CDR3 DNA sequence: TGCAGCGTTGAAAAGTTTGGCAGGGTGCCCTCCTACGAGCAGTACTTC. Its translation is CSVEKFGRVPSYEQYF. The chain uses TRBV29-1 and TRBJ2-7; D possibly corresponds to TRBD1 (5 bases). The germline V gene encodes CDR1 SQVTM and CDR2 ANQGSEA. The V end lost 2 bases, the J end lost 0 bases, and 17 bases lay between the germline ends. This CDR3 has 16 amino acids.